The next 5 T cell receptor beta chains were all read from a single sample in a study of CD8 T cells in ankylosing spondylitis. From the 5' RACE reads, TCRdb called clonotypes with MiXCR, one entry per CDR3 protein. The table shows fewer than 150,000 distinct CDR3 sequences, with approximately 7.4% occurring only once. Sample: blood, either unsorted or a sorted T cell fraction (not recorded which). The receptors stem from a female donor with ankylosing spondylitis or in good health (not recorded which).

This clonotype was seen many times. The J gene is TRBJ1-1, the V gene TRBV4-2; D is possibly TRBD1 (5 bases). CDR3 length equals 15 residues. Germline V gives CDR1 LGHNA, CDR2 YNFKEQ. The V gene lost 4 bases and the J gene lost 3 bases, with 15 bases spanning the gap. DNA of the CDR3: TGTGCCAGCAGCCCGCAAGTCTCCAGGGACACTGAAGCTTTCTTT. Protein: CASSPQVSRDTEAFF.

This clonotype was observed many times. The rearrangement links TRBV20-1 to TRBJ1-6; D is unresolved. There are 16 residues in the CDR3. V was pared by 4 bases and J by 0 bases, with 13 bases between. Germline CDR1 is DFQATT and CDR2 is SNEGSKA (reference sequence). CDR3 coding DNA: TGCAGTGCTACCCCCAATGGCCCCTCCTATAATTCACCCCTCCACTTT. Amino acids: CSATPNGPSYNSPLHF.

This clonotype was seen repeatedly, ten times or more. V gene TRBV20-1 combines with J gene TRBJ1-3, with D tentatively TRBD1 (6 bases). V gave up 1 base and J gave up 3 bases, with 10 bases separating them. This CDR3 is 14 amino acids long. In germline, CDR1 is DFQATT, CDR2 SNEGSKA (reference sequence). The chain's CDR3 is CSARGGAHGNTIYF. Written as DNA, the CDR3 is TGCAGTGCTAGAGGGGGGGCGCATGGAAACACCATATATTTT.

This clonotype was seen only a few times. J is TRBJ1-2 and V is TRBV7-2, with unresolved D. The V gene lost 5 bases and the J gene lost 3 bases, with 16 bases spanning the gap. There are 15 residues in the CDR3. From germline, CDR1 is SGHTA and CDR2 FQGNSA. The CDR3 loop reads CASSPGLESYYGYTF. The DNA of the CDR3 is TGTGCCAGCAGCCCTGGACTCGAATCTTACTATGGCTACACCTTC.

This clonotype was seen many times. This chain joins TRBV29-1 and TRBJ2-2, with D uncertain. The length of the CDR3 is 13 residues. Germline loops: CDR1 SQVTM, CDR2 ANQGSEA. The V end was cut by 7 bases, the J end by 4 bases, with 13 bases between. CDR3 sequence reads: CSARPRSTGELFF. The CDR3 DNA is TGCAGCGCACGACCGAGGTCCACCGGGGAGCTGTTTTTT.